This TCR beta chain originates from a study of long-term antiretroviral therapy in people with HIV. Survey level was the resolution at which the v3.0 immunoSEQ assay ran. Method: immunoSEQ multiplex PCR; TCRdb's copy keeps in-frame clones and lacks some. The sample yields 25,000 to 35,000 clones, 82% seen once. V lost 1 base, J lost 7 bases, and 5 bases lay in between. In germline, CDR1 is KGHSH, CDR2 LQKENI. The CDR3 is made up of 12 amino acids. This clone has a handful of counts. The TCR comes from a man aged 50 to 59 with HIV. The source material was unsorted PBMCs, sampled 2.9 years after starting antiretroviral therapy. The chain recombines TRBV18 with TRBJ2-1; D call uncertain. The chain's CDR3 is CASSPLQNEQFF. CDR3 coding DNA: TGTGCCAGCTCACCACTACAGAATGAGCAGTTCTTC. The whole variable domain, filled in from reference TRBV18 and TRBJ2-1, reads NAGVMQNPRHLVRRRGQEARLRCSPMKGHSHVYWYRQLPEEGLKFMVYLQKENIIDESGMPKERFSAEFPKEGPSILRIQQVVRGDSAAYFCASSPLQNEQFFGPGTRLTVL.